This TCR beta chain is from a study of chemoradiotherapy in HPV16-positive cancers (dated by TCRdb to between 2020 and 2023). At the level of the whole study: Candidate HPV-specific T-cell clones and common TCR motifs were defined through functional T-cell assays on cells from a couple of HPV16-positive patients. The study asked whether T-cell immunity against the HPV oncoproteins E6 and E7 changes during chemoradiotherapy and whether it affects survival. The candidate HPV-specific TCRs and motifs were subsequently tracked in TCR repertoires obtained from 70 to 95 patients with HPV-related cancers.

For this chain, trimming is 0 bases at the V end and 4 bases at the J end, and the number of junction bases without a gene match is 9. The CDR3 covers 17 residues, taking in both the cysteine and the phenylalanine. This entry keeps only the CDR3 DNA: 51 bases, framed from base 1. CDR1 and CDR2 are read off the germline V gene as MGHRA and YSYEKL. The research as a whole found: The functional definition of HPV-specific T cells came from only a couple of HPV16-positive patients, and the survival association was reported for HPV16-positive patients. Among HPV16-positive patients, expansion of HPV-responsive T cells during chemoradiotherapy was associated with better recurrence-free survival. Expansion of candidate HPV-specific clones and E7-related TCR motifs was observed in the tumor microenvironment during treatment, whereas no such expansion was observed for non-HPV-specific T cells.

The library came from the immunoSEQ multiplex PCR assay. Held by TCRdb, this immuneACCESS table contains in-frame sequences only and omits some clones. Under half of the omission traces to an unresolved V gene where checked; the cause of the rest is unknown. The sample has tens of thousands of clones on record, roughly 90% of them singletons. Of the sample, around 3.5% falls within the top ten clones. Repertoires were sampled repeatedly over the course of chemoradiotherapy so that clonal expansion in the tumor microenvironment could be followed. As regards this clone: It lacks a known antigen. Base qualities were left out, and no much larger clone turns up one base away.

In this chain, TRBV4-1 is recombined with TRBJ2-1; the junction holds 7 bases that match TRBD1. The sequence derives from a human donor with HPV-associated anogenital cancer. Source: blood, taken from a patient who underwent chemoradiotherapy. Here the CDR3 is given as CASSQDYSGTVYNEQFF. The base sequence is TGCGCCAGCAGCCAAGATTATTCTGGGACAGTTTACAATGAGCAGTTCTTC.